This T cell receptor (beta chain) was captured by sequencing in a study of blood T cell repertoires in COVID-19. Germline-derived CDR1 and CDR2 are SNHLY and FYNNEI. The CDR3 is 13 residues long. The trim removed 7 bases at V and 2 bases at J, leaving 5 bases unmatched. Measured with immunoSEQ multiplex PCR; TCRdb has only the in-frame clones, and not every one. This table holds 150,000 or so clones, 86% found once. V gene TRBV2 combines with J gene TRBJ2-7, with 7 bases that match TRBD2. This sequence originates from a woman aged 70 to 79 with COVID-19, enrolled during active disease. The sample was peripheral blood. CDR3 sequence reads: CASTGRVPYEQYF. The CDR3 DNA is TGTGCCAGCACAGGGAGGGTTCCCTACGAGCAGTACTTC.